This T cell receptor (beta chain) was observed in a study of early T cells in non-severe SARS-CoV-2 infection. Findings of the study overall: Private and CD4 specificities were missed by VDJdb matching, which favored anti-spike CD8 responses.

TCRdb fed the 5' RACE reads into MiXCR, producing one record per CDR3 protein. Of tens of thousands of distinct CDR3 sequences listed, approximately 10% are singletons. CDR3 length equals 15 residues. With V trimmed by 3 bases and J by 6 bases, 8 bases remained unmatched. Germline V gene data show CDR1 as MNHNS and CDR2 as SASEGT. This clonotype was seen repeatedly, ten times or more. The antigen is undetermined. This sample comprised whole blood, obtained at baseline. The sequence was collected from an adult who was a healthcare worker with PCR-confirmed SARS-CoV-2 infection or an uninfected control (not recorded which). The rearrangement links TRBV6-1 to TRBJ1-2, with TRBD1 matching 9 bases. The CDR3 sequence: CASSEPWTGANGYTF. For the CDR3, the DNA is TGTGCCAGCAGTGAGCCATGGACAGGGGCTAATGGCTACACCTTC.